The rows below give T cell receptor beta chains drawn from one sample of a study of blood T cell repertoires in COVID-19. Assay used: immunoSEQ multiplex PCR; TCRdb lists only in-frame clones, some missing. The profile shows about 210,000 clones, approximately 78% of them singletons. Sequenced sample: peripheral blood. Receptors were obtained from an older woman with COVID-19, enrolled during active disease. The CDR3 runs from the conserved cysteine through the conserved F or W. Each record gives: J gene, clone size, D gene, V gene, CDR3 protein, CDR3 DNA. A D gene is named only where the DNA matches it firmly. The listing skips clone size in some rows; elsewhere it reads once, few, many or a size class.

j_gene: TRBJ2-3
abundance: NA
d_gene: TRBD2
v_gene: TRBV5-1
CDR3aa: CASSLVLAAATDTQYF
CDR3nt: TGCGCCAGCAGCTTGGTCCTAGCGGCAGCCACAGATACGCAGTATTTT

j_gene: TRBJ2-7
abundance: NA
d_gene: TRBD1
v_gene: TRBV6-6
CDR3aa: CASSPGQGRSEQYF
CDR3nt: TGTGCCAGCAGTCCTGGACAGGGCAGGAGCGAGCAGTACTTC

j_gene: TRBJ2-7
abundance: NA
d_gene: NA
v_gene: TRBV2
CDR3aa: CASSYTPVESTWSSYEQYF
CDR3nt: TGTGCCAGCAGTTACACCCCTGTGGAAAGCACCTGGAGCTCCTACGAGCAGTACTTC

j_gene: TRBJ1-2
abundance: NA
d_gene: NA
v_gene: TRBV6-6
CDR3aa: CASTKGSGNYGYTF
CDR3nt: TGTGCCAGCACCAAAGGATCGGGGAACTATGGCTACACCTTC

j_gene: TRBJ1-5
abundance: NA
d_gene: NA
v_gene: TRBV7-2
CDR3aa: CASSLTGNQPQHF
CDR3nt: TGTGCCAGCAGCTTAACAGGGAATCAGCCCCAGCATTTT

j_gene: TRBJ1-1
abundance: NA
d_gene: NA
v_gene: TRBV15
CDR3aa: CATSIRAGYEAFF
CDR3nt: TGTGCCACCAGCATTAGAGCGGGTTATGAAGCTTTCTTT

j_gene: TRBJ2-7
abundance: NA
d_gene: NA
v_gene: TRBV18
CDR3aa: CASSPGTLGYEQYF
CDR3nt: TGTGCCAGCTCTCCCGGGACTTTGGGCTACGAGCAGTACTTC

j_gene: TRBJ1-2
abundance: NA
d_gene: NA
v_gene: TRBV30
CDR3aa: CAWRIQKIYGYTF
CDR3nt: TGTGCCTGGAGGATTCAGAAGATCTATGGCTACACCTTC

j_gene: TRBJ1-3
abundance: NA
d_gene: NA
v_gene: TRBV28
CDR3aa: CASSRGGSGNTIYF
CDR3nt: TGTGCCAGCAGTCGGGGGGGCTCTGGAAACACCATATATTTT

j_gene: TRBJ1-4
abundance: NA
d_gene: NA
v_gene: TRBV28
CDR3aa: CASKGGAANEKLFF
CDR3nt: TGTGCCAGCAAGGGCGGGGCGGCTAATGAAAAACTGTTTTTT

j_gene: TRBJ1-4
abundance: NA
d_gene: TRBD1
v_gene: TRBV6-5
CDR3aa: CASSTQGATNEKLFF
CDR3nt: TGTGCCAGCAGTACGCAGGGGGCTACTAATGAAAAACTGTTTTTT

j_gene: TRBJ2-7
abundance: NA
d_gene: TRBD1
v_gene: TRBV2
CDR3aa: CASSDNGQGSYEQYF
CDR3nt: TGTGCCAGCAGCGATAACGGACAGGGGTCCTACGAGCAGTACTTC

j_gene: TRBJ1-5
abundance: NA
d_gene: TRBD1
v_gene: TRBV12-5
CDR3aa: CASGRQGGKPQHF
CDR3nt: TGTGCTAGTGGTCGACAGGGCGGTAAGCCCCAGCATTTT

j_gene: TRBJ1-2
abundance: NA
d_gene: NA
v_gene: TRBV7-9
CDR3aa: CASSFPGAYGYTF
CDR3nt: TGTGCCAGCAGCTTCCCAGGTGCCTATGGCTACACCTTC

j_gene: TRBJ1-1
abundance: NA
d_gene: NA
v_gene: TRBV7-3
CDR3aa: CASSFQGNTEAFF
CDR3nt: TGTGCCAGCAGCTTTCAGGGAAACACTGAAGCTTTCTTT

j_gene: TRBJ2-3
abundance: NA
d_gene: NA
v_gene: TRBV7-2
CDR3aa: CASSLGQGPDTQYF
CDR3nt: TGTGCCAGCAGCTTAGGTCAGGGTCCAGATACGCAGTATTTT

j_gene: TRBJ1-1
abundance: NA
d_gene: NA
v_gene: TRBV29-1
CDR3aa: CSAQSQASEAFF
CDR3nt: TGCAGCGCACAATCACAGGCTTCTGAAGCTTTCTTT

j_gene: TRBJ2-6
abundance: few
d_gene: NA
v_gene: TRBV7-9
CDR3aa: CASSPSDYGANVLTF
CDR3nt: TGTGCCAGCAGCCCATCCGACTACGGGGCCAACGTCCTGACTTTC

j_gene: TRBJ1-4
abundance: NA
d_gene: NA
v_gene: TRBV30
CDR3aa: CAWSGKTGGNEKLFF
CDR3nt: TGTGCCTGGAGTGGGAAGACAGGTGGGAATGAAAAACTGTTTTTT

j_gene: TRBJ2-2
abundance: NA
d_gene: TRBD1
v_gene: TRBV6-2/TRBV6-3
CDR3aa: CASSYLSPGQPNTGELFF
CDR3nt: TGTGCCAGCAGTTACTTATCCCCGGGACAGCCGAACACCGGGGAGCTGTTTTTT

j_gene: TRBJ1-2
abundance: NA
d_gene: NA
v_gene: TRBV28
CDR3aa: CASSLGRGGYTF
CDR3nt: TGTGCCAGCAGTTTAGGTCGGGGTGGCTACACCTTC

j_gene: TRBJ1-3
abundance: few
d_gene: TRBD1
v_gene: TRBV7-2
CDR3aa: CASSLLGTVSGNTIYF
CDR3nt: TGTGCCAGCAGCCTACTAGGGACAGTCTCTGGAAACACCATATATTTT

j_gene: TRBJ1-5
abundance: once
d_gene: TRBD1
v_gene: TRBV5-6
CDR3aa: CASQTGGNQPQHF
CDR3nt: TGTGCCAGTCAGACAGGGGGTAATCAGCCCCAGCATTTT

j_gene: TRBJ2-1
abundance: NA
d_gene: NA
v_gene: TRBV11-3
CDR3aa: CASSGSLKNEQFF
CDR3nt: TGTGCCAGCAGCGGGAGTTTGAAAAATGAGCAGTTCTTC

j_gene: TRBJ2-7
abundance: NA
d_gene: TRBD2
v_gene: TRBV4-1
CDR3aa: CASSHGTSRSEQYF
CDR3nt: TGCGCCAGCAGCCATGGGACTAGTCGCTCCGAGCAGTACTTC

j_gene: TRBJ2-1
abundance: NA
d_gene: NA
v_gene: TRBV7-9
CDR3aa: CASSLGSGNEQFF
CDR3nt: TGTGCCAGCAGCTTAGGTAGCGGCAATGAGCAGTTCTTC

j_gene: TRBJ2-5
abundance: NA
d_gene: NA
v_gene: TRBV5-1
CDR3aa: CASSVEAETQYF
CDR3nt: TGCGCCAGCAGCGTTGAGGCGGAGACCCAGTACTTC

j_gene: TRBJ2-7
abundance: NA
d_gene: TRBD1
v_gene: TRBV7-2
CDR3aa: CASSIDRGAREQYF
CDR3nt: TGTGCCAGCAGCATCGACAGGGGTGCTCGCGAGCAGTACTTC